Shown below are 16 T cell receptor beta chains from a single sample sequenced in a study of PD-L1 blockade in urothelial cancer (dated by TCRdb to between 2016 and 2019). To prepare the library, the immunoSEQ multiplex PCR assay was applied. The source is immuneACCESS, and TCRdb retained only in-frame sequences with V and J called. Part of the clones is not carried over; for the studies checked, unresolved V genes explain less than half of this, and the remainder is unexplained. The sample table records fewer than 50,000 clones; roughly 78% of these occur just once. The ten largest make up 8.5% to 12% of the sample. The time point label here, explained by the study, means: pretreatment peripheral blood. The source material was PBMCs, sampled around atezolizumab (anti-PD-L1) treatment. The receptors were sampled from a man in his 70s with urothelial cancer.

The J gene is TRBJ2-2, the V gene TRBV11-2, with a tentative D call TRBD2 (6 bases). Trimming took 6 bases from V and 6 from J, leaving 14 bases between them. From germline, CDR1 is SGHAT and CDR2 FQNNGV. This CDR3 spans 14 amino acids. The CDR3: CASRYYSGAGELFF. The DNA of the CDR3 is TGTGCCAGCAGATATTATAGCGGCGCCGGGGAGCTGTTTTTT. The full variable domain, with the rest looked up from reference TRBV11-2 and TRBJ2-2, is EAGVAQSPRYKIIEKRQSVAFWCNPISGHATLYWYQQILGQGPKLLIQFQNNGVVDDSQLPKDRFSAERLKGVDSTLKIQPAKLEDSAVYLCASRYYSGAGELFFGEGSRLTVL.

The CDR3 is CASSVALGQDASGNTIYF. CDR3 nucleotide sequence: TGTGCCAGCAGCGTAGCTTTAGGACAGGACGCGTCTGGAAACACCATATATTTT. The V and J genes are TRBV9 and TRBJ1-3, with 7 bases aligning to TRBD1. The CDR3 is 18 amino acids. Germline values: CDR1 SGDLS, CDR2 YYNGEE. V lost 0 bases, J lost 1 base, and 10 bases stayed unmatched.

The chain uses TRBV6-4 and TRBJ2-7; no definite D call. Trimming shortened V by 7 bases and J by 0 bases, and 16 bases separated the two germline ends. The germline gives CDR1 MRHNA, CDR2 SNTAGT. This CDR3 spans 15 amino acids. The CDR3 nucleotides are TGTGCCAGCATCGTCCACCCACAAAGCTCCTACGAGCAGTACTTC. The encoded protein is CASIVHPQSSYEQYF.

The chain employs TRBV7-9 and TRBJ2-5; 12 bases are shared with TRBD2. This CDR3 is 16 amino acids long. V lost 5 bases to trimming and J lost 0 bases; unmatched junction nucleotides: 4. CDR1 SEHNR and CDR2 FQNEAQ come from the germline V gene (reference sequence). CDR3 region: CASSLWTSGDQETQYF. CDR3 in DNA: TGTGCCAGCAGCCTGTGGACTAGCGGGGACCAAGAGACCCAGTACTTC. The whole variable domain, remainder taken from reference TRBV7-9 and TRBJ2-5, is DTGVSQNPRHKITKRGQNVTFRCDPISEHNRLYWYRQTLGQGPEFLTYFQNEAQLEKSRLLSDRFSAERPKGSFSTLEIQRTEQGDSAMYLCASSLWTSGDQETQYFGPGTRLLVL.

This clone has just one count. The chain couples TRBV19 to TRBJ2-7; the match to TRBD1 covers 8 bases. In germline, CDR1 is LNHDA, CDR2 SQIVND (reference sequence). CDR3 length: 15 residues. Trimming cost V 5 bases and J 9 bases; bases outside gene matches: 15. The CDR3 here is CASSSRDRIRGGQYF. Here the CDR3 DNA reads TGTGCCAGTAGTTCCCGGGACAGGATTCGGGGCGGGCAGTACTTC.

This sequence joins TRBV6-1 and TRBJ2-1; 10 bases fit TRBD2. CDR1 and CDR2 from the germline V gene are MNHNS and SASEGT. Trimming cost V 4 bases and J 3 bases; bases outside gene matches: 6. This CDR3 is 16 amino acids long. The CDR3 reads CASSGQLAGNYNEQFF. The CDR3 coding sequence is TGTGCCAGCAGTGGGCAACTAGCGGGGAACTACAATGAGCAGTTCTTC.

A few counts support this clone. The gene calls are TRBV6-5 and TRBJ1-1, with TRBD1 matching 9 bases. The trim removed 6 bases at V and 5 bases at J, leaving 10 bases unmatched. CDR1 and CDR2 (germline): MNHEY, SVGAGI. The CDR3 spans 15 residues. The CDR3 spells CASRTGQGLGTEAFF. As DNA, the CDR3 is TGTGCCAGCAGAACGGGACAGGGCTTGGGGACTGAAGCTTTCTTT.

The chain is built from TRBV30 and TRBJ2-7; 9 positions match TRBD2. CDR3 size: 16 residues. Trimming took 2 bases from V and 7 from J; bases not matched to a gene: 15. CDR1 GTSNPN and CDR2 SVGIG come from the germline V gene (reference sequence). CDR3 DNA sequence: TGTGCCTGGAGTCTCCCCCCCGCGGGAGGGGGCGAGGAGCAGTACTTC. Its protein product is CAWSLPPAGGGEEQYF.

The rearrangement joins TRBV28 to TRBJ2-3; 7 positions agree with TRBD1. V was pared by 1 base and J by 3 bases, with 4 bases of the junction left unmatched. Germline V gene sequence: CDR1 MDHEN, CDR2 SYDVKM. CDR3 length: 15 residues. The CDR3 loop is CASSLLRQGTDTQYF. In DNA form, the CDR3 reads TGTGCCAGCAGTTTATTGAGACAGGGTACAGATACGCAGTATTTT. The whole variable domain, filled in from reference TRBV28 and TRBJ2-3, reads DVKVTQSSRYLVKRTGEKVFLECVQDMDHENMFWYRQDPGLGLRLIYFSYDVKMKEKGDIPEGYSVSREKKERFSLILESASTNQTSMYLCASSLLRQGTDTQYFGPGTRLTVL.

The chain links TRBV14 to TRBJ2-1, with a weak D call TRBD1 (6 bases). The CDR3 totals 19 residues. The germline CDR1 and CDR2 sequences are SGHDN and FVKESK. V lost 0 bases to trimming and J lost 5 bases, with 23 bases between them. In DNA, the CDR3 is TGTGCCAGCAGCCAAGAAGCCGACAGGAGCCACGTTTACCACAATGAGCAGTTCTTC. This sequence encodes CASSQEADRSHVYHNEQFF.

V and J are TRBV7-8 and TRBJ1-5; D call uncertain. CDR3 length: 14 amino acids. The germline gives CDR1 SGHVS, CDR2 FQNEAQ. V gave up 1 base and J gave up 3 bases, with 7 bases separating them. CDR3 DNA sequence: TGTGCCAGCAGCTTAGGACTGTTCAATCAGCCCCAGCATTTT. Amino acids: CASSLGLFNQPQHF.

In its sample, this clone was seen once. This rearrangement joins TRBV7-3 to TRBJ2-2; D possibly corresponds to TRBD2 (5 bases). Trimming cost V 2 bases and J 7 bases, with 14 bases left between them. The CDR3 is made up of 15 amino acids. Looked up from germline, CDR1 is SGHTA and CDR2 is FQGTGA. CDR3 coding DNA: TGTGCCAGCAGCTTAGCGGGCGGCGCTGACGGGGAGCTGTTTTTT. Translating gives CASSLAGGADGELFF.

This clone was detected a few times. The chain joins TRBV11-3 to TRBJ2-2; D is undetermined. CDR3 size: 12 residues. Germline CDR1 and CDR2: SGHNT and YENEEA. V dropped 3 bases and J dropped 6 bases, with 5 bases sitting between them. The chain's CDR3 is CASSFTSGELFF. CDR3 DNA sequence: TGTGCCAGCAGCTTCACATCCGGGGAGCTGTTTTTT. Supplemented by reference TRBV11-3 and TRBJ2-2, the full variable domain reads EAGVVQSPRYKIIEKKQPVAFWCNPISGHNTLYWYLQNLGQGPELLIRYENEEAVDDSQLPKDRFSAERLKGVDSTLKIQPAELGDSAVYLCASSFTSGELFFGEGSRLTVL.

The rearrangement joins TRBV11-2 to TRBJ2-7, with 10 positions matching TRBD2. The CDR3 runs 15 residues. Germline V CDR1 and CDR2: SGHAT, FQNNGV. After removal of 1 base from V and 9 bases from J, the junction contained 9 bases not matched to a gene. The DNA of the CDR3 is TGTGCCAGCAGCTTAGGGGGTCTAGCGGGAGCTCGGCAGTACTTC. Residues: CASSLGGLAGARQYF.

The genes are TRBV19 and TRBJ1-2; 9 nucleotides agree with TRBD1. J lost 6 bases, V lost 0 bases, and 5 bases had no gene match. The CDR3 covers 15 residues. Germline CDR1 reads LNHDA; CDR2 reads SQIVND (reference sequence). In DNA, the CDR3 is TGTGCCAGTAGTATAGACCCACAGGGGGCGGATGGCTACACCTTC. This sequence encodes CASSIDPQGADGYTF.

This rearrangement joins TRBV19 to TRBJ2-1, with 8 bases lining up with TRBD2. V was clipped by 3 bases and J by 3 bases; unmatched bases: 16. The CDR3 length is 19 residues. Per germline, CDR1 LNHDA and CDR2 SQIVND (reference sequence). The CDR3 nucleotides are TGTGCCAGTAGTATTCTGTTGCGCCGGGGACTAGAGTACTACAATGAGCAGTTCTTC. It translates to CASSILLRRGLEYYNEQFF.